The source of this T cell receptor (beta chain) is a study of cytotoxic CD8 clonotypes in ibrutinib-treated CLL. Assay: immunoSEQ multiplex PCR; the TCRdb copy retains only in-frame clones and omits some. The table lists roughly 200,000 clones, approximately 70% of them singletons. In regard to this clone: What it binds is unknown.

Findings of the study overall: Clonality rose at ibrutinib response and fell back toward baseline at progression. At baseline, clonality was higher than in age-matched healthy donors and correlated with CD8+ counts. Treatment saw public clonotypes, which were uncommon, either contract or stay stable.

This CDR3 spans 15 amino acids. Germline loops: CDR1 SGHRS, CDR2 YFSETQ. V shed 6 bases and J shed 3 bases, with 16 bases lying between them. About 2.2 micrograms of genomic DNA, which was extracted from cryopreserved PBMCs, served as the material used for the TCR beta libraries. The chain links TRBV5-1 to TRBJ2-1; D possibly corresponds to TRBD1 (5 bases). This specimen consisted of PBMCs, obtained after 12 months of ibrutinib treatment. The receptor comes from a human donor with chronic lymphocytic leukemia. CDR3 sequence: CASMIMQGSYNEQFF. CDR3 nucleotides: TGCGCCAGCATGATTATGCAGGGTAGCTACAATGAGCAGTTCTTC. The variable domain in full, completed from reference TRBV5-1 and TRBJ2-1, reads KAGVTQTPRYLIKTRGQQVTLSCSPISGHRSVSWYQQTPGQGLQFLFEYFSETQRNKGNFPGRFSGRQFSNSRSEMNVSTLELGDSALYLCASMIMQGSYNEQFFGPGTRLTVL.